Following are 10 T cell receptor beta chains from one sample sequenced in a study of cytomegalovirus exposure and HLA in healthy donors. PCR was performed using 60 Vbeta and 13 Jbeta primers. The protocol was immunoSEQ multiplex PCR, while the TCRdb copy is restricted to in-frame clones and leaves out a portion. The sample holds 55,000 or so clones; roughly four fifths are singletons and the top ten take 2.9%. Material: PBMCs. These receptors came from a middle-aged man in good health and CMV-seronegative.

The genes are TRBV30 and TRBJ1-5; D not certain. The germline V and J ends were trimmed by 1 base and 7 bases, with 11 bases remaining between them. The length of the CDR3 is 13 residues. Looked up from germline, CDR1 is GTSNPN and CDR2 is SVGIG (reference sequence). CDR3 in amino acids: CAWSADNRQPQHF. The CDR3 DNA sequence: TGTGCCTGGAGTGCAGATAACCGCCAGCCCCAGCATTTT.

V usage is TRBV5-4 and J usage is TRBJ2-3; D might be TRBD1 (6 bases). This CDR3 region has 14 residues. The ends were cut back, 5 bases at V and 2 bases at J, with 12 bases in the middle. CDR1 and CDR2 from the germline V gene are SGHNT and YYREEE (reference sequence). CDR3 DNA sequence: TGTGCCAGCAGTTCCGGGACAACCACAGATACGCAGTATTTT. Its protein product is CASSSGTTTDTQYF. The full variable domain, its missing parts supplied by reference TRBV5-4 and TRBJ2-3, is ETGVTQSPTHLIKTRGQQVTLRCSSQSGHNTVSWYQQALGQGPQFIFQYYREEENGRGNFPPRFSGLQFPNYSSELNVNALELDDSALYLCASSSGTTTDTQYFGPGTRLTVL.

V gene TRBV6-5 combines with J gene TRBJ2-2; 11 bases line up with TRBD2. Germline trimming cut 11 bases from V and 8 bases from J; bases unmatched to any gene: 7. The germline gives CDR1 MNHEY, CDR2 SVGAGI. The CDR3 runs to 13 residues. DNA for the CDR3: TGTGCCGCTCGCCTAGCGGGGGGAGGGGAGCTGTTTTTT. This sequence encodes CAARLAGGGELFF.

The chain recombines TRBV5-4 with TRBJ1-1; D is uncertain. Germline V lookup: CDR1 SGHNT, CDR2 YYREEE (reference sequence). V lost 4 bases to trimming and J lost 5 bases, with 18 bases between them. There are 15 residues in the CDR3. CDR3 region: CASSDGPQTTTEAFF. CDR3 sequence (DNA): TGTGCCAGCAGCGATGGTCCTCAAACTACAACTGAAGCTTTCTTT.

The V gene is TRBV30, the J gene TRBJ2-1, with 9 nucleotides matching TRBD1. The CDR3 extends over 13 amino acids. Germline values: CDR1 GTSNPN, CDR2 SVGIG (reference sequence). Trimming removed 4 bases from V and 8 bases from J; junction bases left unmatched: 6. The CDR3 DNA reads TGTGCCTGGACCTTTAACAGGGGGCATGAGCAGTTCTTC. Its translation is CAWTFNRGHEQFF. Together with reference TRBV30 and TRBJ2-1, the CDR3 gives the full variable domain: SQTIHQWPATLVQPVGSPLSLECTVEGTSNPNLYWYRQAAGRGLQLLFYSVGIGQISSEVPQNLSASRPQDRQFILSSKKLLLSDSGFYLCAWTFNRGHEQFFGPGTRLTVL.

This clone was found once. Germline is not matched at one junction end, which may reflect a read error. This sequence joins TRBV7-2 and TRBJ1-1; D is unclear. This CDR3 has 11 residues. The V gene's germline CDR1 is SGHTA and CDR2 FQGNSA. CDR3 residues: CASSGTTAAFF. The CDR3 bases are TGTGCCAGCAGCGGAACTACTGCAGCTTTCTTT.

This sequence joins TRBV2 and TRBJ2-5, with 8 bases lining up with TRBD2. Germline V gene sequence: CDR1 SNHLY, CDR2 FYNNEI. The CDR3 runs 14 residues. V lost 6 bases, J lost 0 bases, and 3 bases stayed unmatched. DNA of the CDR3: TGTGCCAGCAGCCTACTAGCGGACCAAGAGACCCAGTACTTC. Encoded protein: CASSLLADQETQYF.

V usage is TRBV6-4 and J usage is TRBJ1-5; D possibly corresponds to TRBD1 (6 bases). Looked up from germline, CDR1 is MRHNA and CDR2 is SNTAGT. Trimming shortened V by 3 bases and J by 0 bases, and 24 bases separated the two germline ends. This CDR3 contains 20 residues. The CDR3 spells CASSDTRTVPLRYSNQPQHF. Written as DNA, the CDR3 is TGTGCCAGCAGTGATACTCGGACAGTCCCACTCCGTTATAGCAATCAGCCCCAGCATTTT.

Only one count was recorded for this clone. The chain's CDR3 is CASTHPTGNSPGELFF. The CDR3 coding sequence is TGTGCCAGTACCCATCCGACAGGGAATAGCCCCGGGGAGCTGTTTTTT. The V gene is TRBV19, the J gene TRBJ2-2; 7 bases fit TRBD1. This CDR3 region has 16 residues. J was trimmed by 6 bases and V by 7 bases; bases with no gene match: 14. Germline CDR1 is LNHDA and CDR2 is SQIVND (reference sequence).

This clone has just a few counts. The chain joins TRBV4-2 to TRBJ1-2, with TRBD1 matching 7 bases. J lost 2 bases, V lost 2 bases, and 5 bases had no gene match. Germline CDR1 reads LGHNA; CDR2 reads YNFKEQ. This CDR3 contains 15 residues. The DNA for the CDR3 is TGTGCCAGCAGCCAATCACAGGGGTCGAACTATGGCTACACCTTC. This codes for CASSQSQGSNYGYTF.